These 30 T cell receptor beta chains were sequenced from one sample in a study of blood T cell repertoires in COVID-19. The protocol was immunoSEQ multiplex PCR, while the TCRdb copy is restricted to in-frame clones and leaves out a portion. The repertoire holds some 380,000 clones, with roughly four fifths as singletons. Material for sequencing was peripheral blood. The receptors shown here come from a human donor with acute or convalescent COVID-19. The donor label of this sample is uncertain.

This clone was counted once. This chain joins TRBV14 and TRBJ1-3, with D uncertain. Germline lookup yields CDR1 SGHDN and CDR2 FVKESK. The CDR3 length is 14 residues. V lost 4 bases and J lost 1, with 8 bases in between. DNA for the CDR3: TGTGCCAGCAGCCGTGGGAGTTCTGGAAACACCATATATTTT. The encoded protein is CASSRGSSGNTIYF.

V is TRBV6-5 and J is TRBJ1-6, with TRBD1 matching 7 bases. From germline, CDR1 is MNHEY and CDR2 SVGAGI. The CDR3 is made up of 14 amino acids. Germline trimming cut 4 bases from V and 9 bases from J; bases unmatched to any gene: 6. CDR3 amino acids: CASSSDRFISPLHF. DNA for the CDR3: TGTGCCAGCAGTTCGGACAGGTTTATTTCACCCCTCCACTTT.

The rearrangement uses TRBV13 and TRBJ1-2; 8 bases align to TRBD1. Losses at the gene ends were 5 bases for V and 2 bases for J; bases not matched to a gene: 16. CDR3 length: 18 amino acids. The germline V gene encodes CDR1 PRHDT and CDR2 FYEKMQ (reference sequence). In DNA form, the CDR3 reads TGTGCCAGCAGCCGACGGGGGGCACAGGGGGGGTCCAACTATGGCTACACCTTC. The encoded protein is CASSRRGAQGGSNYGYTF.

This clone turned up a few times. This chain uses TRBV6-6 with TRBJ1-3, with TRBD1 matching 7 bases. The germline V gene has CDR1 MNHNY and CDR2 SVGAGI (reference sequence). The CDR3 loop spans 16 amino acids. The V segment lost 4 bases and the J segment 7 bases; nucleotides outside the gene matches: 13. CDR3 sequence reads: CASSFSKQGLRNTIYF. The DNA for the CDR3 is TGTGCCAGCAGTTTTTCAAAACAGGGGCTGAGGAACACCATATATTTT.

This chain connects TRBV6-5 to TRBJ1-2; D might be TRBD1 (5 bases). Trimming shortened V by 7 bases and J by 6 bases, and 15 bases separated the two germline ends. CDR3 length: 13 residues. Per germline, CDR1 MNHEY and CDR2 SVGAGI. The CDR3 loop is CASIFRVRDGYTF. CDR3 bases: TGTGCCAGCATTTTCAGGGTTCGTGATGGCTACACCTTC.

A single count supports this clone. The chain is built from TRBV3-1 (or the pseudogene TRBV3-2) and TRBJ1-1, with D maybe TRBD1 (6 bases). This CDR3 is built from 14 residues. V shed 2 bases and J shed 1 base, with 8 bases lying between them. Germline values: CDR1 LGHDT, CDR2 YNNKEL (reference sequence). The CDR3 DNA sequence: TGTGCCAGCAGCCAATTGGACAGGAACACTGAAGCTTTCTTT. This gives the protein CASSQLDRNTEAFF.

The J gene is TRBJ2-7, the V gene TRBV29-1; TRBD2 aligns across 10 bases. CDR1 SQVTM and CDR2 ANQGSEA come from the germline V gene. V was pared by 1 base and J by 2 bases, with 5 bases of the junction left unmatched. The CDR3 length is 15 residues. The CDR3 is CSVEVPLAGAYEQYF. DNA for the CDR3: TGCAGCGTTGAAGTACCCCTAGCGGGGGCCTACGAGCAGTACTTC.

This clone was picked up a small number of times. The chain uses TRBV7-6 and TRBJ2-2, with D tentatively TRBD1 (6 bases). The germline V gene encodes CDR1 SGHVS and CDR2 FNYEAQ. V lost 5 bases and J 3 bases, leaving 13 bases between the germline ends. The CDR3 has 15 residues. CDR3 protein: CASSPQGHDTGELFF. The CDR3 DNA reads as TGTGCCAGCAGCCCCCAGGGACACGACACCGGGGAGCTGTTTTTT.

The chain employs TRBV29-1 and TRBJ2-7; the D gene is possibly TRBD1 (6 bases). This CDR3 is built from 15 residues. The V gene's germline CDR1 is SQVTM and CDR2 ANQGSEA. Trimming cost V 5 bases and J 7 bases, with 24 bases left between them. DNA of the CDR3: TGCAGCGTTCGCTTTCCAGGACAGCGACTCTCAGAGCAGTACTTC. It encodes CSVRFPGQRLSEQYF.

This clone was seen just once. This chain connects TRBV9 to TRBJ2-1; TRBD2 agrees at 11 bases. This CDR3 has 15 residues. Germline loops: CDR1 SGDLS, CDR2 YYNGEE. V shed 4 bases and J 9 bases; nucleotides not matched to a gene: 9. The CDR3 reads CASSFIAGGPIEQFF. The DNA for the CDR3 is TGTGCCAGCAGCTTTATAGCGGGAGGGCCCATTGAGCAGTTCTTC.

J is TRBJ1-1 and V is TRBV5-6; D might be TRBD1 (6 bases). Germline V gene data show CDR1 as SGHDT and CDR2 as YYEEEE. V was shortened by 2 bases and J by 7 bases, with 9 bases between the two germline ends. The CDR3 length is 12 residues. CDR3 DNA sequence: TGTGCCAGCAGCTTAAAACAGGGTGAAGCTTTCTTT. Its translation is CASSLKQGEAFF.

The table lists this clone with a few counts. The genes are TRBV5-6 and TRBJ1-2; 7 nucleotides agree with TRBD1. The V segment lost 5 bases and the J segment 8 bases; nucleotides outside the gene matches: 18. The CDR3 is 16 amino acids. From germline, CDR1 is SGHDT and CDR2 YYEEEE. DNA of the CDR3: TGTGCCAGCAGTAGGGCCGAGACAGGGCGCTCTTCGGGCTACACCTTC. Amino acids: CASSRAETGRSSGYTF. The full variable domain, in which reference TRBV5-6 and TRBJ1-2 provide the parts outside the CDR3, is DAGVTQSPTHLIKTRGQQVTLRCSPKSGHDTVSWYQQALGQGPQFIFQYYEEEERQRGNFPDRFSGHQFPNYSSELNVNALLLGDSALYLCASSRAETGRSSGYTFGSGTRLTVV.

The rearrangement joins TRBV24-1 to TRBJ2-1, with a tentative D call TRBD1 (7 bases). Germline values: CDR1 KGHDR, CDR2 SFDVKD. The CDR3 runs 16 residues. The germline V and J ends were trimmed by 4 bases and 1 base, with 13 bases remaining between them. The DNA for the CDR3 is TGTGCCACCAGTGACCCAGGGGGACTTTCCTACAATGAGCAGTTCTTC. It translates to CATSDPGGLSYNEQFF.

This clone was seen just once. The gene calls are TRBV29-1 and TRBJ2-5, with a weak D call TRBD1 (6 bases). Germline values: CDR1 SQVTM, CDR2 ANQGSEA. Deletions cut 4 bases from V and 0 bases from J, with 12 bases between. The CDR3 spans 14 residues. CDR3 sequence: CSVGTEPYQETQYF. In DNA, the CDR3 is TGCAGCGTTGGGACAGAGCCTTACCAAGAGACCCAGTACTTC. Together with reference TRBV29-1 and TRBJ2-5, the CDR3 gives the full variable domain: SAVISQKPSRDICQRGTSLTIQCQVDSQVTMMFWYRQQPGQSLTLIATANQGSEATYESGFVIDKFPISRPNLTFSTLTVSNMSPEDSSIYLCSVGTEPYQETQYFGPGTRLLVL.

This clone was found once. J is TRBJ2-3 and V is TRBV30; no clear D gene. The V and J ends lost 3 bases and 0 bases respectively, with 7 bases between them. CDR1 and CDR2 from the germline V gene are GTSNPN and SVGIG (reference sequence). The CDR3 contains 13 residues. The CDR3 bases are TGTGCCTGGAGACTAATTAGCACAGATACGCAGTATTTT. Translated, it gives CAWRLISTDTQYF.

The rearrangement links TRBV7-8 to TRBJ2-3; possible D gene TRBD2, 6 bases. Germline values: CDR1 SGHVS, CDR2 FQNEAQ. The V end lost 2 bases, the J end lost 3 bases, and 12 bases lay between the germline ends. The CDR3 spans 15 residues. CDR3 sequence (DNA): TGTGCCAGCAGCTTATCTGCGGGAAGAACAGATACGCAGTATTTT. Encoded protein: CASSLSAGRTDTQYF.

The CDR3 region is CASRDGISGANVLTF. In DNA, the CDR3 is TGTGCCAGTAGAGATGGCATCTCTGGGGCCAACGTCCTGACTTTC. This chain connects TRBV19 to TRBJ2-6; D is ambiguous. Germline CDR1 LNHDA, CDR2 SQIVND (reference sequence). Trimming stripped 6 bases from V and 0 bases from J, with 9 bases between. This CDR3 comprises 15 residues.

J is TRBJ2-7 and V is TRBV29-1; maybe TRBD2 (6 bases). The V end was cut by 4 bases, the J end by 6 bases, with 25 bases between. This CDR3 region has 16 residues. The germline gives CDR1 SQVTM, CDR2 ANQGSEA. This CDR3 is CSVAPRSGLRGSEQYF. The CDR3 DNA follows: TGCAGCGTTGCGCCCAGGTCGGGACTGCGCGGAAGCGAGCAGTACTTC.

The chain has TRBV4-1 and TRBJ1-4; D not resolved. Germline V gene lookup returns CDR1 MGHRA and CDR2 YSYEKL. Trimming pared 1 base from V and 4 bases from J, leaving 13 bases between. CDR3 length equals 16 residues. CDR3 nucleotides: TGCGCCAGCAGCCAAGTCCCCCGGAGGAGTAATGAAAAACTGTTTTTT. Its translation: CASSQVPRRSNEKLFF.

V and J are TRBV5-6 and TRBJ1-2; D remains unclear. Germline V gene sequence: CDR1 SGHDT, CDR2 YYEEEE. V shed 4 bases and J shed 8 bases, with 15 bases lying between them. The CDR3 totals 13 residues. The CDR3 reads CASSDNWTRGYTF. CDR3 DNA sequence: TGTGCCAGCAGCGACAATTGGACTCGCGGCTACACCTTC.

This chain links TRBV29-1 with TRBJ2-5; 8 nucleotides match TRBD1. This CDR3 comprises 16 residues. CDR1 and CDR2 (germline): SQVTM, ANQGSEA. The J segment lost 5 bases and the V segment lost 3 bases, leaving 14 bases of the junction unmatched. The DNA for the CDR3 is TGCAGCGTTGATGGTGGTGGGACAGGCTTACGGGAGACCCAGTACTTC. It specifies CSVDGGGTGLRETQYF.

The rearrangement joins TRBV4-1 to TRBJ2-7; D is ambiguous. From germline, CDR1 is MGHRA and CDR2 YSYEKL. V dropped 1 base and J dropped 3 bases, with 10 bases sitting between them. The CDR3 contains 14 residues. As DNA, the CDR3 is TGCGCCAGCAGCCAAGTAGTGAGTTACTACGAGCAGTACTTC. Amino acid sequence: CASSQVVSYYEQYF.

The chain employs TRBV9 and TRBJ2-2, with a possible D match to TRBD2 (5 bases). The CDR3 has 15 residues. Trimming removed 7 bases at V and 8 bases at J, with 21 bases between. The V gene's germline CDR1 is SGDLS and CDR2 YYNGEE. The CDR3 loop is CASAGQEGLGGELFF. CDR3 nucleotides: TGTGCCAGCGCGGGCCAAGAGGGCCTGGGTGGGGAGCTGTTTTTT.

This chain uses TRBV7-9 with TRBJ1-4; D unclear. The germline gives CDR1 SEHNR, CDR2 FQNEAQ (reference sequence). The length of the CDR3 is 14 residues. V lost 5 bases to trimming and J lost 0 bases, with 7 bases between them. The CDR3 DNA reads TGTGCCAGCAGCCCTTTTGCAACTAATGAAAAACTGTTTTTT. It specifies CASSPFATNEKLFF.

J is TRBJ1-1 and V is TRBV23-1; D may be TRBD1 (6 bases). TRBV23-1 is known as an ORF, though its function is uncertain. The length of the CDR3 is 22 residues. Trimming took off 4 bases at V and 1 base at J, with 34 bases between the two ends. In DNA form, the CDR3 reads TGCGCCAGCAGTCGATTGGAAACCGGCCCACAGGGAAAGGTGGGCCGGAACACTGAAGCTTTCTTT. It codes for CASSRLETGPQGKVGRNTEAFF.

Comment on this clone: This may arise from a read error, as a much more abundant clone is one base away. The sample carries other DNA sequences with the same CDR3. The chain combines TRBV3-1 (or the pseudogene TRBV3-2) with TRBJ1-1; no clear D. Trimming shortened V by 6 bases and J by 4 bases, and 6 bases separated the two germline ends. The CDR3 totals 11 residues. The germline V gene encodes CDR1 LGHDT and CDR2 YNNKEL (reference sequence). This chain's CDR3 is CASRGGTEAFF. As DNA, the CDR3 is TGTGCCAGCAGGGGAGGCACTGAAGCTTTCTTT.

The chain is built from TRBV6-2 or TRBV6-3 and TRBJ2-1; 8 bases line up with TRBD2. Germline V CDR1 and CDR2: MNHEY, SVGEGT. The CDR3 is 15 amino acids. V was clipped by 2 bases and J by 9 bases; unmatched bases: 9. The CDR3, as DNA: TGTGCCAGCAGTTACGCACTAGCGGACGCCTTTGAGCAGTTCTTC. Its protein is CASSYALADAFEQFF.

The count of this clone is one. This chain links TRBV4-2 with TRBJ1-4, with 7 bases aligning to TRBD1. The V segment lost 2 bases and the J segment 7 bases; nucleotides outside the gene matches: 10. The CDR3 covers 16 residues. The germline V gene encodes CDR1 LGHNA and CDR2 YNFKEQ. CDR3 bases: TGTGCCAGCAGCCAATCCCCCGGGACAGCCTCTGAAAAACTGTTTTTT. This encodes CASSQSPGTASEKLFF.

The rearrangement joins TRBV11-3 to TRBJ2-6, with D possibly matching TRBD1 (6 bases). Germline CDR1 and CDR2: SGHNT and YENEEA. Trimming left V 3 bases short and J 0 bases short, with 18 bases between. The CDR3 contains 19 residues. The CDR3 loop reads CASSFYGRTVVSGANVLTF. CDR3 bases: TGTGCCAGCAGCTTCTATGGTCGGACAGTAGTCTCTGGGGCCAACGTCCTGACTTTC. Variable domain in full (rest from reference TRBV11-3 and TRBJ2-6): EAGVVQSPRYKIIEKKQPVAFWCNPISGHNTLYWYLQNLGQGPELLIRYENEEAVDDSQLPKDRFSAERLKGVDSTLKIQPAELGDSAVYLCASSFYGRTVVSGANVLTFGAGSRLTVL.

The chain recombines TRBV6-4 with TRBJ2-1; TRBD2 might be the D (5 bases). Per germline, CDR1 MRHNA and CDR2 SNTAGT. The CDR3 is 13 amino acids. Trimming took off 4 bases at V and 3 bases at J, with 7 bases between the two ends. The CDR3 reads CASSASYYNEQFF. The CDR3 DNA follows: TGTGCCAGCAGTGCTAGCTACTACAATGAGCAGTTCTTC.